This T cell receptor beta chain was found in a study of blood T cells in healthy people across ages. V lost 5 bases, J lost 2 bases, and 19 bases lay in between. The CDR3 runs 17 residues. CDR1 and CDR2 from the germline V gene are MNHNS and SASEGT. A second PCR of about 6 to 12 cycles used a sample-barcoded 5' primer and a J-beta primer mix. TCRdb used MiXCR to reprocess the 5' RACE reads, holding one entry per CDR3 protein. Of under 800,000 distinct CDR3 sequences detected, under 25% appear once; the ten largest clones hold more than 3%. Material for sequencing was blood. The TCR was taken from a man in his sixties or seventies in good health. The chain carries TRBV6-1 and TRBJ2-4, with D possibly being TRBD2 (5 bases). DNA for the CDR3: TGTGCCAGCAGTTCGTACGGGGAAGGGTTAACCAAAAACATTCAGTACTTC. Translation: CASSSYGEGLTKNIQYF.